The clone carrying this T cell receptor (beta chain) came up once. Its antigen is unknown. While CD8+ and CD4+ T cells were isolated negatively, TEMRA cells were enriched by FACS. This sample is drawn from a study of CD8 T cells in Susac syndrome. The study, taken as a whole, reports: That the number of individuals in its TCR sequencing and HLA analysis was relatively small was acknowledged by the study.

Random-hexamer reverse transcription was applied to about 0.45 to 1 ug RNA. Across 54 Vbeta and 13 Jbeta, immunoSEQ multiplex PCR amplified TCR beta CDR3. TCRdb redid the calling of the immunoSEQ multiplex PCR reads with MiXCR, one entry per CDR3 protein. The sample holds approximately 300,000 distinct CDR3 sequences, over 75% seen once. Germline values: CDR1 MNHEY, CDR2 SMNVEV (reference sequence). There are 15 residues in the CDR3. Between the trimmed V and J ends, which lost 4 bases and 7 bases, there was a span of 17 bases. Specimen: CD8+ T cells from PBMCs. J is TRBJ2-1 and V is TRBV27; D uncertain. The sequence came from a human donor with multiple sclerosis. DNA of the CDR3: TGTGCCAGCAGTTCCCGAAGGGAAAGCCTTAATGAGCAGTTCTTC. Protein product: CASSSRRESLNEQFF.